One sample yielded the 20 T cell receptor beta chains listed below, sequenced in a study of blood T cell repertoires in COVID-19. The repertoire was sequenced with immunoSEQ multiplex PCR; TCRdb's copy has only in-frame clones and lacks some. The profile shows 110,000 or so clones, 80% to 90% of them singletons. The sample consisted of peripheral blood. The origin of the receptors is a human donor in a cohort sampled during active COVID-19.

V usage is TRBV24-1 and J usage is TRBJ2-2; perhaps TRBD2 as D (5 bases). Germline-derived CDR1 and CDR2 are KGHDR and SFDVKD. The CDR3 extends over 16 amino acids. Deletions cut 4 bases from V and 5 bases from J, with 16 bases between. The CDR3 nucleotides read TGTGCCACCAGTGACCCGGACGGGATCAGGACCGGGGAGCTGTTTTTT. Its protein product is CATSDPDGIRTGELFF.

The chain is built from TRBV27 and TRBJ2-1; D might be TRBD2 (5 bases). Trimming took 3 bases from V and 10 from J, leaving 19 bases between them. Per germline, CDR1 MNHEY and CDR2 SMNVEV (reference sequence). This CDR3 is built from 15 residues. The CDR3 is CASSFPASGRGEQFF. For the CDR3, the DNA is TGTGCCAGCAGTTTCCCGGCGAGCGGTCGAGGGGAGCAGTTCTTC.

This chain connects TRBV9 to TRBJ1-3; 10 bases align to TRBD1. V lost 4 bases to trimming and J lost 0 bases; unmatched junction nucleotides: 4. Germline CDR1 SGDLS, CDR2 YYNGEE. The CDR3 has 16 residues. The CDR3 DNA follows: TGTGCCAGCAGCACCCGGGACAGGGGCTCTGGAAACACCATATATTTT. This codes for CASSTRDRGSGNTIYF.

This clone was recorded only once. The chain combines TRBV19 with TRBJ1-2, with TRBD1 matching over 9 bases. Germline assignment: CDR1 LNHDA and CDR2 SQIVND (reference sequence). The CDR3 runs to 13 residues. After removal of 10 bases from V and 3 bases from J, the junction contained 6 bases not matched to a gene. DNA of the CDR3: TGTGCCACGGGGACAGGGACTTACTATGGCTACACCTTC. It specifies CATGTGTYYGYTF.

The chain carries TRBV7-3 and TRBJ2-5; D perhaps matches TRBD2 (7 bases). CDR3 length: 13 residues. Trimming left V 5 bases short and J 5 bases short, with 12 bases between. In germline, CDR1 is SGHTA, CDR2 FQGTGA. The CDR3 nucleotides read TGTGCCAGCAGCGGGGGGGCAATGGAGACCCAGTACTTC. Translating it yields CASSGGAMETQYF.

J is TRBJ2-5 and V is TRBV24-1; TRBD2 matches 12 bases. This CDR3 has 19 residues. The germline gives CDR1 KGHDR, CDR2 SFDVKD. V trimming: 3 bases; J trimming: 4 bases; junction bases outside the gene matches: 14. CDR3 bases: TGTGCCACCAGTGATCGGGGCGCTAGCGGGGGGGCACTACGAGAGACCCAGTACTTC. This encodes CATSDRGASGGALRETQYF.

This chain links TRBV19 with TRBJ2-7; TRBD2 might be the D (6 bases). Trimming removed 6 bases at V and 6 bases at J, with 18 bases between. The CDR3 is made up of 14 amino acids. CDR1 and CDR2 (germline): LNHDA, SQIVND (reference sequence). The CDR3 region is CASRSGTQDSEQYF. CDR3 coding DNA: TGTGCCAGTAGATCCGGGACTCAGGACTCCGAGCAGTACTTC.

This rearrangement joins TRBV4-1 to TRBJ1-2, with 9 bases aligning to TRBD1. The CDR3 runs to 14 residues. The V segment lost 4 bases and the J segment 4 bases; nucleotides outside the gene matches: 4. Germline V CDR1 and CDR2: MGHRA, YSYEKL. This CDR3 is CASSPPGQGYGYTF. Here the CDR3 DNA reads TGCGCCAGCAGCCCACCGGGACAGGGCTATGGCTACACCTTC.

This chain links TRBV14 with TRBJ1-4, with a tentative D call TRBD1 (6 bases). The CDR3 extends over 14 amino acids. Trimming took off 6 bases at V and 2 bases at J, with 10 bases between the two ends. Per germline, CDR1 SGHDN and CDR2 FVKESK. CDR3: CASRRTATNEKLFF. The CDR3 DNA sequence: TGTGCCAGCAGAAGGACAGCCACTAATGAAAAACTGTTTTTT.

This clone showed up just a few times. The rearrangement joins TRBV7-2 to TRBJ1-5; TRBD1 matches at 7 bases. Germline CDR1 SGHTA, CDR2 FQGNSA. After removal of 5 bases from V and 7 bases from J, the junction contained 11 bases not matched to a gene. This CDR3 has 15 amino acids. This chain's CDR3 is CASSLTGRLEQPQHF. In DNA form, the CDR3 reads TGTGCCAGCAGCCTGACAGGGCGGCTGGAGCAGCCCCAGCATTTT.

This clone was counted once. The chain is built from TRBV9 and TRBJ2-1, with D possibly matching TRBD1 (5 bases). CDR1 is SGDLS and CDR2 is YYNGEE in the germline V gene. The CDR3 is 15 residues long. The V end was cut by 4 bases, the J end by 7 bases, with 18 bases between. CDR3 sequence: CASSSTPSSGNEQFF. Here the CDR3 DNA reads TGTGCCAGCAGCTCAACACCTAGTTCAGGGAATGAGCAGTTCTTC.

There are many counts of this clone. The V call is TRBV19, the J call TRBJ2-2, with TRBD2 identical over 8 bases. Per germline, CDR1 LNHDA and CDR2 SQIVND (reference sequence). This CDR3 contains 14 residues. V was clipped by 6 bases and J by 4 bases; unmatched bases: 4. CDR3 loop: CASRRLASTGELFF. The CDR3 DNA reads TGTGCCAGTAGGCGACTAGCGAGCACCGGGGAGCTGTTTTTT. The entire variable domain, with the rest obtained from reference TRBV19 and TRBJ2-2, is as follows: DGGITQSPKYLFRKEGQNVTLSCEQNLNHDAMYWYRQDPGQGLRLIYYSQIVNDFQKGDIAEGYSVSREKKESFPLTVTSAQKNPTAFYLCASRRLASTGELFFGEGSRLTVL.

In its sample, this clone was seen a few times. The CDR3: CASSLSGMGGQETQYF. The DNA of the CDR3 is TGCGCCAGCAGCTTGTCGGGGATGGGGGGCCAAGAGACCCAGTACTTC. The J gene is TRBJ2-5, the V gene TRBV5-1, with a weak D call TRBD2 (6 bases). In germline, CDR1 is SGHRS, CDR2 YFSETQ. The CDR3 is 16 residues long. V was clipped by 1 base and J by 1 base, with 14 bases between them.

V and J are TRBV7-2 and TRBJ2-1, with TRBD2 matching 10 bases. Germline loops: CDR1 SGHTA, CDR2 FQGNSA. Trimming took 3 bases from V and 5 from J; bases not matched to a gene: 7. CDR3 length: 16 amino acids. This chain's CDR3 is CASSFTGTSVHNEQFF. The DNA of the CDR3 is TGTGCCAGCAGCTTCACCGGGACTAGCGTTCACAATGAGCAGTTCTTC.

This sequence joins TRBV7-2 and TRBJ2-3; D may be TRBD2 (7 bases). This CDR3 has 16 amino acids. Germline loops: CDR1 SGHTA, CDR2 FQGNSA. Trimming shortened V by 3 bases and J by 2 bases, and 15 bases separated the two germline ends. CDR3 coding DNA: TGTGCCAGCAGCTTCGTCGCGGGGGCCAACACAGATACGCAGTATTTT. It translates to CASSFVAGANTDTQYF.

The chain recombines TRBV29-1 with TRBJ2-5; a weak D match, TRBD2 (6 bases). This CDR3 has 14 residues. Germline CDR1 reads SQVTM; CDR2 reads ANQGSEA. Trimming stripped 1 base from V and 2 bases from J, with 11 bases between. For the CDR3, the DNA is TGCAGCGTTGAAGGGGCGGGACGGCAAGAGACCCAGTACTTC. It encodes CSVEGAGRQETQYF.

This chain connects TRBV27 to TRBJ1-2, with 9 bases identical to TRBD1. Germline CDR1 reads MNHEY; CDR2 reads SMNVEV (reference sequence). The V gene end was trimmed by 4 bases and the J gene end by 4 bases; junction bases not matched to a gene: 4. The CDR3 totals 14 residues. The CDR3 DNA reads TGTGCCAGCAGTTGGGGACAGGGAGGCTATGGCTACACCTTC. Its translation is CASSWGQGGYGYTF.

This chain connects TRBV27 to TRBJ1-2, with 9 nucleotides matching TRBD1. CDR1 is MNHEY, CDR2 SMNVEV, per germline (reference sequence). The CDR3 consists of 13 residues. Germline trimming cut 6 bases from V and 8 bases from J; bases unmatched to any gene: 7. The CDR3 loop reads CASRLGTGSGYTF. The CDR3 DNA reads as TGTGCCAGCAGACTCGGGACAGGGAGCGGCTACACCTTC.

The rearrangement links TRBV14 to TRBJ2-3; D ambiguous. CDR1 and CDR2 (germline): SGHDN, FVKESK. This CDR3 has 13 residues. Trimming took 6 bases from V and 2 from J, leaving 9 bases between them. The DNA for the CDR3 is TGTGCCAGCAGGGAAGGAGTCACAGATACGCAGTATTTT. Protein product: CASREGVTDTQYF.

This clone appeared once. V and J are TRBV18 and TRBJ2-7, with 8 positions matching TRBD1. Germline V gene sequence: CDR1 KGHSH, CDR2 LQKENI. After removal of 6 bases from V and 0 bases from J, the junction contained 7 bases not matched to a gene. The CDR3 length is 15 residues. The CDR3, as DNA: TGTGCCAGCTCCGCGAGGGACAGGAGCTCCTACGAGCAGTACTTC. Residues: CASSARDRSSYEQYF.